The rows below give T cell receptor beta chains drawn from one sample of a study of blood T cell repertoires in COVID-19. Clones were read by immunoSEQ multiplex PCR, and TCRdb kept only the in-frame ones, dropping some. This sample has about 210,000 clones; around four fifths occur once, and the top ten carry roughly 2.8%. The sequenced sample consisted of peripheral blood. These receptors originate from a man aged 45 to 65 with active or convalescent COVID-19. Both conserved end residues are part of each CDR3. D genes are given only for firm matches. Rows give clone size only sometimes, using once, few, many, or a class for an expanded clone.

J gene: TRBJ2-5; V gene: TRBV30; clone size: -; D gene: TRBD1; CDR3 protein: CAWSPRTGGGETQYF; CDR3 DNA: TGTGCCTGGAGTCCCAGGACAGGGGGGGGCGAGACCCAGTACTTC
J gene: TRBJ1-3; V gene: TRBV7-2; clone size: -; D gene: -; CDR3 protein: CASSLSRGYGNTIYF; CDR3 DNA: TGTGCCAGCAGCCTAAGCAGGGGCTACGGAAACACCATATATTTT
J gene: TRBJ2-7; V gene: TRBV3-1/TRBV3-2; clone size: -; D gene: -; CDR3 protein: CASSQVQFPYEQYF; CDR3 DNA: TGTGCCAGCAGCCAAGTTCAGTTTCCCTACGAGCAGTACTTC
J gene: TRBJ2-3; V gene: TRBV7-2; clone size: -; D gene: -; CDR3 protein: CASSGAGGTDTQYF; CDR3 DNA: TGTGCCAGCAGCGGGGCAGGGGGCACAGATACGCAGTATTTT
J gene: TRBJ1-4; V gene: TRBV7-9; clone size: -; D gene: TRBD1; CDR3 protein: CASSTGGAGEKLFF; CDR3 DNA: TGTGCCAGCAGCACAGGGGGCGCGGGTGAAAAACTGTTTTTT
J gene: TRBJ2-2; V gene: TRBV7-2; clone size: -; D gene: TRBD2; CDR3 protein: CASAVDGGAGELFF; CDR3 DNA: TGTGCCAGCGCCGTCGACGGGGGGGCCGGGGAGCTGTTTTTT
J gene: TRBJ1-1; V gene: TRBV5-6; clone size: -; D gene: TRBD1; CDR3 protein: CASSWTGGTEAFF; CDR3 DNA: TGTGCCAGCAGCTGGACAGGGGGCACTGAAGCTTTCTTT
J gene: TRBJ1-2; V gene: TRBV9; clone size: -; D gene: TRBD1; CDR3 protein: CASSVGVVNGQGISNYGYTF; CDR3 DNA: TGTGCCAGCAGCGTAGGCGTGGTAAACGGACAGGGGATATCTAACTATGGCTACACCTTC
J gene: TRBJ1-1; V gene: TRBV6-5; clone size: -; D gene: TRBD1; CDR3 protein: CASSRGTGATEAFF; CDR3 DNA: TGTGCCAGCAGTCGAGGGACAGGGGCCACTGAAGCTTTCTTT
J gene: TRBJ1-3; V gene: TRBV6-5; clone size: -; D gene: -; CDR3 protein: CASSDSWSAGNTIYF; CDR3 DNA: TGTGCCAGCAGCGACTCCTGGAGCGCTGGAAACACCATATATTTT
J gene: TRBJ2-1; V gene: TRBV6-6; clone size: -; D gene: TRBD1; CDR3 protein: CASRPEGQAYNEQFF; CDR3 DNA: TGTGCCAGCAGGCCCGAAGGACAGGCGTACAATGAGCAGTTCTTC
J gene: TRBJ1-1; V gene: TRBV7-9; clone size: -; D gene: TRBD1; CDR3 protein: CATRTGASTEAFF; CDR3 DNA: TGTGCCACCAGAACAGGGGCCAGCACTGAAGCTTTCTTT
J gene: TRBJ2-1; V gene: TRBV28; clone size: -; D gene: TRBD2; CDR3 protein: CASSLAPGRGRNVNEQFF; CDR3 DNA: TGTGCCAGCAGTTTGGCCCCCGGACGCGGGAGGAACGTCAATGAGCAGTTCTTC
J gene: TRBJ2-5; V gene: TRBV10-3; clone size: once; D gene: TRBD1; CDR3 protein: CAISEFTGEETQYF; CDR3 DNA: TGTGCCATCAGTGAGTTTACAGGGGAAGAGACCCAGTACTTC
J gene: TRBJ1-5; V gene: TRBV6-1; clone size: -; D gene: TRBD1; CDR3 protein: CASSDTTGVNQPQHF; CDR3 DNA: TGTGCCAGCAGTGACACCACAGGGGTAAATCAGCCCCAGCATTTT
J gene: TRBJ1-1; V gene: TRBV9; clone size: -; D gene: TRBD1; CDR3 protein: CASSLGQGYTEAFF; CDR3 DNA: TGTGCCAGCAGCTTGGGACAGGGATACACTGAAGCTTTCTTT
J gene: TRBJ1-2; V gene: TRBV24-1; clone size: -; D gene: TRBD1; CDR3 protein: CAKFRTGGNYGYTF; CDR3 DNA: TGTGCCAAATTTCGGACAGGGGGTAACTATGGCTACACCTTC
J gene: TRBJ2-2; V gene: TRBV30; clone size: -; D gene: TRBD1; CDR3 protein: CAWSVPTTGGTGELFF; CDR3 DNA: TGTGCCTGGAGTGTACCCACGACAGGGGGCACCGGGGAGCTGTTTTTT
J gene: TRBJ1-5; V gene: TRBV19; clone size: -; D gene: TRBD1; CDR3 protein: CASSPGGGVRNQPQHF; CDR3 DNA: TGTGCCAGTTCTCCTGGAGGGGGCGTTCGTAATCAGCCCCAGCATTTT
J gene: TRBJ1-2; V gene: TRBV24-1; clone size: -; D gene: -; CDR3 protein: CATPNAETGVYGYTF; CDR3 DNA: TGTGCCACCCCCAACGCAGAAACCGGGGTCTATGGCTACACCTTC
J gene: TRBJ1-5; V gene: TRBV18; clone size: -; D gene: TRBD1; CDR3 protein: CASSPDRGGQPQHF; CDR3 DNA: TGTGCCAGCTCGCCGGACAGGGGGGGACAGCCCCAGCATTTT
J gene: TRBJ2-7; V gene: TRBV19; clone size: once; D gene: TRBD2; CDR3 protein: CASSRGLNYEQYF; CDR3 DNA: TGTGCCAGTAGTAGGGGACTAAACTACGAGCAGTACTTC
J gene: TRBJ2-4; V gene: TRBV19; clone size: -; D gene: TRBD2; CDR3 protein: CASTGASGRAGIQYF; CDR3 DNA: TGTGCCAGTACCGGGGCTAGCGGGAGGGCTGGCATTCAGTACTTC
J gene: TRBJ1-3; V gene: TRBV5-6; clone size: -; D gene: -; CDR3 protein: CASSLDRLPGNTIYF; CDR3 DNA: TGTGCCAGCAGCCTCGACAGGCTACCTGGAAACACCATATATTTT
J gene: TRBJ1-1; V gene: TRBV7-9; clone size: -; D gene: TRBD1; CDR3 protein: CASSLDRGGEAFF; CDR3 DNA: TGTGCCAGCAGCTTAGACAGGGGAGGTGAAGCTTTCTTT
J gene: TRBJ2-3; V gene: TRBV10-2; clone size: -; D gene: TRBD1; CDR3 protein: CASRNRGGADTQYF; CDR3 DNA: TGCGCCAGCAGAAACAGGGGCGGCGCAGATACGCAGTATTTT
J gene: TRBJ2-7; V gene: TRBV14; clone size: -; D gene: -; CDR3 protein: CASSRGGLSYEQYF; CDR3 DNA: TGTGCCAGCAGCCGCGGAGGCCTCTCCTACGAGCAGTACTTC
J gene: TRBJ2-7; V gene: TRBV6-5; clone size: -; D gene: TRBD1; CDR3 protein: CASSFTGTDFYEQYF; CDR3 DNA: TGTGCCAGCAGTTTTACCGGGACAGATTTCTACGAGCAGTACTTC
J gene: TRBJ1-2; V gene: TRBV28; clone size: -; D gene: -; CDR3 protein: CASSPLREASYGYTF; CDR3 DNA: TGTGCCAGCAGTCCCCTCCGAGAAGCGAGCTATGGCTACACCTTC
J gene: TRBJ1-1; V gene: TRBV10-3; clone size: few; D gene: -; CDR3 protein: CAISEYRVNTEAFF; CDR3 DNA: TGTGCCATCAGTGAGTACAGGGTGAACACTGAAGCTTTCTTT
J gene: TRBJ1-1; V gene: TRBV10-1; clone size: once; D gene: -; CDR3 protein: CASRASSGNTEAFF; CDR3 DNA: TGCGCCAGCAGGGCTTCATCGGGGAACACTGAAGCTTTCTTT
J gene: TRBJ2-3; V gene: TRBV5-1; clone size: -; D gene: TRBD2; CDR3 protein: CASSLASGRADTQYF; CDR3 DNA: TGCGCCAGCAGCTTGGCTAGCGGGAGGGCAGATACGCAGTATTTT
J gene: TRBJ2-1; V gene: TRBV3-1/TRBV3-2; clone size: -; D gene: TRBD2; CDR3 protein: CASSPPGLVRSNEQFF; CDR3 DNA: TGTGCCAGCAGCCCACCCGGACTAGTCCGCTCCAATGAGCAGTTCTTC
J gene: TRBJ2-7; V gene: TRBV5-4; clone size: -; D gene: -; CDR3 protein: CASSLAFSGTAVPYF; CDR3 DNA: TGTGCCAGCAGCTTGGCATTTTCGGGAACTGCCGTGCCGTACTTC
J gene: TRBJ2-1; V gene: TRBV7-6; clone size: -; D gene: TRBD1; CDR3 protein: CASGQGVNNEQFF; CDR3 DNA: TGTGCCAGCGGGCAGGGGGTGAACAATGAGCAGTTCTTC
J gene: TRBJ2-1; V gene: TRBV18; clone size: few; D gene: TRBD1; CDR3 protein: CASSWTGATYNEQFF; CDR3 DNA: TGTGCCAGCTCATGGACAGGCGCTACCTACAATGAGCAGTTCTTC
J gene: TRBJ1-1; V gene: TRBV18; clone size: -; D gene: TRBD1; CDR3 protein: CASSPRRQGNTEAFF; CDR3 DNA: TGTGCCAGCTCACCACGTCGACAGGGGAACACTGAAGCTTTCTTT
J gene: TRBJ2-7; V gene: TRBV5-4; clone size: -; D gene: TRBD1; CDR3 protein: CASSFPGQRSYEQYF; CDR3 DNA: TGTGCCAGCAGCTTTCCGGGACAGCGCTCCTACGAGCAGTACTTC
J gene: TRBJ2-1; V gene: TRBV25-1; clone size: -; D gene: -; CDR3 protein: CASSAGDNEQFF; CDR3 DNA: TGTGCCAGCAGTGCGGGAGACAATGAGCAGTTCTTC
J gene: TRBJ1-1; V gene: TRBV5-1; clone size: -; D gene: -; CDR3 protein: CASSPTGLLMNTEAFF; CDR3 DNA: TGCGCCAGCAGCCCAACAGGGCTACTAATGAACACTGAAGCTTTCTTT
J gene: TRBJ2-2; V gene: TRBV19; clone size: -; D gene: -; CDR3 protein: CASSIQGGAAGELFF; CDR3 DNA: TGTGCCAGTAGTATACAAGGGGGGGCCGCCGGGGAGCTGTTTTTT
J gene: TRBJ2-1; V gene: TRBV28; clone size: -; D gene: -; CDR3 protein: CASSLTRGLLAGYNEQFF; CDR3 DNA: TGTGCCAGCAGTTTAACCAGGGGCCTTCTCGCAGGATACAATGAGCAGTTCTTC
J gene: TRBJ2-5; V gene: TRBV24-1; clone size: -; D gene: -; CDR3 protein: CATSEAERETQYF; CDR3 DNA: TGTGCCACCAGTGAGGCTGAGAGGGAGACCCAGTACTTC
J gene: TRBJ2-7; V gene: TRBV18; clone size: -; D gene: TRBD1; CDR3 protein: CASSPLRAGGILPYEQYF; CDR3 DNA: TGTGCCAGCTCACCACTCCGGGCAGGGGGCATCTTGCCCTACGAGCAGTACTTC
J gene: TRBJ1-1; V gene: TRBV4-1; clone size: few; D gene: -; CDR3 protein: CASGRVGNTEAFF; CDR3 DNA: TGCGCCAGCGGGCGGGTGGGGAACACTGAAGCTTTCTTT